This T cell receptor beta chain comes out of a study of OX40 agonist ivuxolimab in advanced cancers. A note on the overall study: Ivuxolimab, which targeted the costimulatory receptor OX40 (CD134), was an agonistic, fully human IgG2 monoclonal antibody. Partial responses occurred in three dose-escalation patients, of whom one had hepatocellular carcinoma and two had cutaneous melanoma. The purpose of peripheral TCRbeta sequencing was to test whether ivuxolimab changed TCR sequence diversity and led to clonal T-cell expansion. Prior anti-PD-1, anti-PD-L1 or anti-CTLA-4 therapy was permitted, and checkpoint inhibitors had been received by roughly two fifths of dose-escalation patients. In the dose-escalation cohort, 65% to 85% of patients were male, and the mean age was 60 years with a range of roughly 23 to 90. Intravenous ivuxolimab was administered to patients every 2 weeks at six dose levels: 0.01, 0.1, 0.3, 1.5, 3 and 10 mg/kg. Of the roughly 52 dose-escalation patients, hepatocellular carcinoma was present in 19, melanoma in roughly 15, renal cell carcinoma in 9 and head and neck cancer in 9. The paper reports the monotherapy dose-escalation portion (N of about 54 patients) of the phase I ivuxolimab trial. Beyond this particular receptor, the publication reports: On average, CD8+ T cells showed more expanded clones than CD4+ T cells after ivuxolimab. Low levels of normalized T-cell clonal expansion were also seen in some patients who did not respond. Clonal expansion of both CD4+ and CD8+ blood T cells was observed from baseline to week 6 at doses 0.1 to 3.0 mg/kg. The antigen specificity of the clonally expanded peripheral T cells was not determined. In the 0.1-3.0 mg/kg groups, partial responders had among the lowest normalized peripheral clonal expansion, particularly in CD8+ T cells.

According to the germline V gene, CDR1 reads SGHTA and CDR2 reads FQGTGA. Spanning cysteine to phenylalanine, the CDR3 consists of 13 amino acids. Only the CDR3 DNA is retained, 39 bases long and in frame from the first base. From V the trimming removes 5 bases and from J it removes 8 bases, while the gene matches leave 6 bases of the junction unaccounted for. In the case of this clone: Its antigen has not been determined. No base-level quality is on record; no much larger clone is a single base apart.

Genomic DNA was isolated from the sorted cells so that the TCRbeta CDR3 region could be sequenced. The immunoSEQ Assay was used for sequencing of TCRbeta CDR3 regions. TCRdb limited this immuneACCESS table to in-frame rearrangements with V and J called. A share of clones is missing; checked studies link under half to unresolved V genes, and the rest is unexplained. A total of about 36,000 clones appear in this sample, 88% of them only once. Of the sample, over 10% is held by the ten largest clones. The trial excluded patients who had a history of autoimmune disease or were on systemic immunosuppression. In every dose cohort, peripheral blood was drawn for TCR sequencing at baseline, cycle 4 day 1, and cycle 7 day 1. The samples were drawn from a first-in-human, open-label, multicenter phase I dose-escalation trial of ivuxolimab. Adults with locally advanced or metastatic head and neck squamous cell, hepatocellular, melanoma or renal cell carcinoma were enrolled in the trial. Before TCR sequencing, CD4+ T cells and CD8+ T cells from peripheral blood were sorted into separate populations.

The source of this sequence is an adult with an advanced solid tumor such as melanoma, head and neck, liver or kidney cancer. This specimen was CD4+ or CD8+ T cells sorted from blood, taken in a trial of the OX40 agonist ivuxolimab. This chain is built from TRBV7-3 and TRBJ1-2, with 9 central nucleotides matching TRBD1. The nucleotide sequence reads TGTGCCAGCAGCGCTGGGACAGGGAGCGGCTACACCTTC. Its coded protein is CASSAGTGSGYTF.